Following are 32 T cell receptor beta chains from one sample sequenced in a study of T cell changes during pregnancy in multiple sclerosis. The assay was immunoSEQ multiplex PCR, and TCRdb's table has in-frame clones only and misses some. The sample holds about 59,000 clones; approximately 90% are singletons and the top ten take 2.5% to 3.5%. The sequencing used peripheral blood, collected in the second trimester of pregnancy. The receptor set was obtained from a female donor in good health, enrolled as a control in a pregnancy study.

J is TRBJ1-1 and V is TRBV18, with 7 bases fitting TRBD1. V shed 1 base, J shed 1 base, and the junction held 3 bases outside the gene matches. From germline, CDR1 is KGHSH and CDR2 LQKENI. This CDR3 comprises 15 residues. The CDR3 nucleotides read TGTGCCAGCTCACCACAGGGACAGTCGAACACTGAAGCTTTCTTT. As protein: CASSPQGQSNTEAFF.

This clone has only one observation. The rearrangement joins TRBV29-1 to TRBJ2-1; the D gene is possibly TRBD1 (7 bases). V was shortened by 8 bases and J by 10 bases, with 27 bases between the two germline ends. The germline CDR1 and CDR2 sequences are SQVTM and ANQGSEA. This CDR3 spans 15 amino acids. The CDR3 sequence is CSTGGHRDTTGEQFF. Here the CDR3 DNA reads TGCAGCACCGGGGGCCACCGGGACACGACAGGGGAGCAGTTCTTC.

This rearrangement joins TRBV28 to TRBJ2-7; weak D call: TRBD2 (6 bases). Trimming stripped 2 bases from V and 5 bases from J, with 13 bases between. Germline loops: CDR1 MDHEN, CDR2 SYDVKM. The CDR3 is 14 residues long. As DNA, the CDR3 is TGTGCCAGCAGTTTAGCACTAGCTGGCCACGAGCAGTACTTC. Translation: CASSLALAGHEQYF.

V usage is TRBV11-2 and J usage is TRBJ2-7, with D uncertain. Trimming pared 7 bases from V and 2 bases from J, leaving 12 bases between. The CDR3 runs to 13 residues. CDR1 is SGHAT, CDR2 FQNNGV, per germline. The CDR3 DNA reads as TGTGCCAGCACGTACACCCCGACCTACGAGCAGTACTTC. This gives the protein CASTYTPTYEQYF.

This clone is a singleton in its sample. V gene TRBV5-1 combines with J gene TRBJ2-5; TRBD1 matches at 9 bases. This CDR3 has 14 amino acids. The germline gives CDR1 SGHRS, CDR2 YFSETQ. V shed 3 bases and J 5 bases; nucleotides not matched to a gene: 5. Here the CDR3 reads CASSSQGAKETQYF. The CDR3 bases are TGCGCCAGCAGCTCACAGGGGGCGAAGGAGACCCAGTACTTC. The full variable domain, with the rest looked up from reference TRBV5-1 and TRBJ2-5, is KAGVTQTPRYLIKTRGQQVTLSCSPISGHRSVSWYQQTPGQGLQFLFEYFSETQRNKGNFPGRFSGRQFSNSRSEMNVSTLELGDSALYLCASSSQGAKETQYFGPGTRLLVL.

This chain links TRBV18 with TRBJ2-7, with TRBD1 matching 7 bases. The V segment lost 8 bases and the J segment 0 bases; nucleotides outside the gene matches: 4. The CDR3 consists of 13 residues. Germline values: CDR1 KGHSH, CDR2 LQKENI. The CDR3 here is CASHRDSSYEQYF. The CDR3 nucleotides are TGTGCCAGCCACCGGGACAGCTCCTACGAGCAGTACTTC.

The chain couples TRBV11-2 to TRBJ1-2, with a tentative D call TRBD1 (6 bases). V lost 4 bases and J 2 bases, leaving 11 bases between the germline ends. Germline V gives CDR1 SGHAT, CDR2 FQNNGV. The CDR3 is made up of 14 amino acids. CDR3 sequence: CASSYREANYGYTF. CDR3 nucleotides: TGTGCCAGCAGCTACAGGGAAGCAAACTATGGCTACACCTTC.

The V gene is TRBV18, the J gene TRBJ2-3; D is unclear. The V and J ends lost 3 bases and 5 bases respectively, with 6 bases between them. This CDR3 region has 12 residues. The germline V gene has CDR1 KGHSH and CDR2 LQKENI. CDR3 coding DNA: TGTGCCAGCTCACCGGCGGTAGATACGCAGTATTTT. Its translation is CASSPAVDTQYF.

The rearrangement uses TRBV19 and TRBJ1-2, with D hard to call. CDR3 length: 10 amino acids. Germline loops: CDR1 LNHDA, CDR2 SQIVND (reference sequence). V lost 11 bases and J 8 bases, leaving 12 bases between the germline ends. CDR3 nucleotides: TGTGCCTCGTCAGACTTGGGCTACACCTTC. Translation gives CASSDLGYTF.

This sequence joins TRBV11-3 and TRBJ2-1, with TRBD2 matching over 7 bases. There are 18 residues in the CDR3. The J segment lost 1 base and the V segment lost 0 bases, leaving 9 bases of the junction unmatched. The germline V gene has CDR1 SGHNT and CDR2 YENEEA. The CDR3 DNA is TGTGCCAGCAGCTTAGACCAAGGCGGGAGTACGTCCTACAATGAGCAGTTCTTC. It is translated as CASSLDQGGSTSYNEQFF.

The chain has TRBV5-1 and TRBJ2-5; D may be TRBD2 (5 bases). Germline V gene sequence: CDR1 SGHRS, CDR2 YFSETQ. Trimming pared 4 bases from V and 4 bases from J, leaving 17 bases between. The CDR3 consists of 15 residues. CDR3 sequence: CASSPRPSEGETQYF. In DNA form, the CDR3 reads TGCGCCAGCAGCCCGCGACCCTCAGAGGGAGAGACCCAGTACTTC. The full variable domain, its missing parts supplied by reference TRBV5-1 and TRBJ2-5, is KAGVTQTPRYLIKTRGQQVTLSCSPISGHRSVSWYQQTPGQGLQFLFEYFSETQRNKGNFPGRFSGRQFSNSRSEMNVSTLELGDSALYLCASSPRPSEGETQYFGPGTRLLVL.

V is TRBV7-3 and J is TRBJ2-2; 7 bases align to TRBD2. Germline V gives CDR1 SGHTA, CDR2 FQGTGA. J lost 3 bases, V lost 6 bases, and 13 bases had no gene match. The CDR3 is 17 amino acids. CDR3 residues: CASRGPSGPRDTGELFF. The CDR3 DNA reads TGTGCCAGCAGAGGCCCTAGCGGCCCGCGGGACACCGGGGAGCTGTTTTTT.

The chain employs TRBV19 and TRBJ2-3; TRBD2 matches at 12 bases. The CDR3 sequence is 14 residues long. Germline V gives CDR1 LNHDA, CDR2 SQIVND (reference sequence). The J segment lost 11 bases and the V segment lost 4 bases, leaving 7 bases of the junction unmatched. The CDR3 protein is CASSTGLAGLGQYF. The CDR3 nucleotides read TGTGCCAGTAGTACGGGACTAGCGGGCCTTGGGCAGTATTTT.

CDR3 nucleotides: TGTGCCAGCAGTTACATGCTCCAGGGCTATGGCTACACCTTC. Its protein product is CASSYMLQGYGYTF. The rearrangement joins TRBV6-5 to TRBJ1-2, with D tentatively TRBD1 (5 bases). CDR3 length: 14 amino acids. V was shortened by 2 bases and J by 4 bases, with 11 bases between the two germline ends. The germline CDR1 and CDR2 sequences are MNHEY and SVGAGI.

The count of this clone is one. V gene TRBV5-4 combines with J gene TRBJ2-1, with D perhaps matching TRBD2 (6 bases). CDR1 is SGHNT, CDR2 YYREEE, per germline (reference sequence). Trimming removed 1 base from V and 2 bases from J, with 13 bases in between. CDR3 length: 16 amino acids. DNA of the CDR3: TGTGCCAGCAGCTTGTCAGCCAGCGGGCCCTACAATGAGCAGTTCTTC. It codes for CASSLSASGPYNEQFF.

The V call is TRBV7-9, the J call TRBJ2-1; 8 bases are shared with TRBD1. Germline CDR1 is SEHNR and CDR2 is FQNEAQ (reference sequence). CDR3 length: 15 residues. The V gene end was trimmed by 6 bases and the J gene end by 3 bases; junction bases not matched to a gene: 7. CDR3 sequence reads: CASSSRQGIYNEQFF. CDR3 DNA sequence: TGTGCCAGCAGTTCTCGACAGGGGATCTACAATGAGCAGTTCTTC.

The CDR3 region is CASSLGDRIGQPQHF. CDR3 DNA sequence: TGTGCCAGCAGCTTAGGGGACAGAATTGGACAGCCCCAGCATTTT. The J gene is TRBJ1-5, the V gene TRBV7-9; 7 positions match TRBD1. Germline V gives CDR1 SEHNR, CDR2 FQNEAQ (reference sequence). V trimming: 1 base; J trimming: 7 bases; junction bases outside the gene matches: 7. The length of the CDR3 is 15 residues.

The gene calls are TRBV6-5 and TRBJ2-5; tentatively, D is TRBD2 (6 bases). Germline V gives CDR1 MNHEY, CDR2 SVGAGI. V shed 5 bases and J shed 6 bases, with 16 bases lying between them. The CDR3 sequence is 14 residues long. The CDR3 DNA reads TGTGCCAGCAGTCCCCCTGGAGGGCGGAAGACCCAGTACTTC. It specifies CASSPPGGRKTQYF.

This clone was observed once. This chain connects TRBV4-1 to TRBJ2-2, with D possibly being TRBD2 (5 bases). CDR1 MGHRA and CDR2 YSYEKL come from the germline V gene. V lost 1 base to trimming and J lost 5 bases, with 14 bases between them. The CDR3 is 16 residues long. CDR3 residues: CASSQVDVGETGELFF. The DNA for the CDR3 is TGCGCCAGCAGCCAAGTTGATGTTGGGGAGACCGGGGAGCTGTTTTTT.

In nucleotides, the CDR3 is TGCGCCAGCAGCCAAGAACAAACAGGGCGCAGGGGCTACACCTTC. Residues: CASSQEQTGRRGYTF. The chain couples TRBV4-1 to TRBJ1-2, with D possibly matching TRBD1 (6 bases). The V gene lost 0 bases and the J gene lost 8 bases, with 16 bases spanning the gap. Germline V gives CDR1 MGHRA, CDR2 YSYEKL. This CDR3 is built from 15 residues.

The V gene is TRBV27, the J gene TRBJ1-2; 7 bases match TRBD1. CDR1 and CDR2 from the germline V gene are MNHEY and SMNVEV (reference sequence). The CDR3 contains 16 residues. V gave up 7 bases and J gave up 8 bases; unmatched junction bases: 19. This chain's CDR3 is CASTQRRDRGPGGYTF. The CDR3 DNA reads TGTGCCAGCACCCAACGGAGGGACAGAGGACCGGGGGGCTACACCTTC.

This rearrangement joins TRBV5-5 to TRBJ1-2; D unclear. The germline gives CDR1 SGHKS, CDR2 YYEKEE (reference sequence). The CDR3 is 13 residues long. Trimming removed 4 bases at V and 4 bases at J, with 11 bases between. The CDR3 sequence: CASSPSRRYGYTF. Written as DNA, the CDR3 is TGTGCCAGCAGCCCCTCGCGCCGCTATGGCTACACCTTC.

This CDR3 is CASRQYDRMNTEAFF. CDR3 DNA: TGCGCCAGCAGACAATACGACAGGATGAACACTGAAGCTTTCTTT. V is TRBV5-1 and J is TRBJ1-1; D possibly corresponds to TRBD1 (6 bases). Germline V gene sequence: CDR1 SGHRS, CDR2 YFSETQ. V was shortened by 5 bases and J by 0 bases, with 14 bases between the two germline ends. The CDR3 covers 15 residues.

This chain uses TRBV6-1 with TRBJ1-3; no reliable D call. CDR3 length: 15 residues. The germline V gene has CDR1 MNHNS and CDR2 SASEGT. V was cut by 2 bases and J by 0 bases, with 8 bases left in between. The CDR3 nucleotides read TGTGCCAGCAGTGAACGGGGATTCTCTGGAAACACCATATATTTT. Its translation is CASSERGFSGNTIYF.

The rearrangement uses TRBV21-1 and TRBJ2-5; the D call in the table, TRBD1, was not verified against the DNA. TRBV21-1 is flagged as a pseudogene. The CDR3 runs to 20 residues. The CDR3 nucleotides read TGTGCCAGCATCGAAACGGGTCTACAGGGGTGCTTGGCGGGGCAAGAGACCCAGTACTTC. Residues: CASIETGLQGCLAGQETQYF.

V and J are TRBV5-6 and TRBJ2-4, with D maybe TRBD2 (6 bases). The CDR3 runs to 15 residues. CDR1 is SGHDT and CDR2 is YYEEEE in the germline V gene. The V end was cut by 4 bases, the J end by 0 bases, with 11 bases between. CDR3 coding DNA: TGTGCCAGCAGCCGCGGGAAATTAGCCAAAAACATTCAGTACTTC. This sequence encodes CASSRGKLAKNIQYF. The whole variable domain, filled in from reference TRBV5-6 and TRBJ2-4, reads DAGVTQSPTHLIKTRGQQVTLRCSPKSGHDTVSWYQQALGQGPQFIFQYYEEEERQRGNFPDRFSGHQFPNYSSELNVNALLLGDSALYLCASSRGKLAKNIQYFGAGTRLSVL.

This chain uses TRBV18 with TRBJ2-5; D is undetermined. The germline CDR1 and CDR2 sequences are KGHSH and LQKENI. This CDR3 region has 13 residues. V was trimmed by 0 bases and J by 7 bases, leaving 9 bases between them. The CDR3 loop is CASSPPSRATQYF. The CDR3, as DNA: TGTGCCAGCTCACCACCGTCGCGCGCGACCCAGTACTTC.

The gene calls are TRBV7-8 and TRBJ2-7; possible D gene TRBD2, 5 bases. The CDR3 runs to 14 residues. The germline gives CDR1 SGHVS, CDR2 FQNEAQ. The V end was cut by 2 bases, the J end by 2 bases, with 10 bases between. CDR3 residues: CASSLSYGTYEQYF. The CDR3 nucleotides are TGTGCCAGCAGCTTATCTTACGGGACCTACGAGCAGTACTTC.

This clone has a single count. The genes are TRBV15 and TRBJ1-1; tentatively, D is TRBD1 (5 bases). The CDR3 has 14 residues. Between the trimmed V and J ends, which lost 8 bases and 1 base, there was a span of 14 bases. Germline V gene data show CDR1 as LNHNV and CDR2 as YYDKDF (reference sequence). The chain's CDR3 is CATLLPRGNTEAFF. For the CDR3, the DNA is TGTGCCACCCTGCTTCCTAGGGGGAACACTGAAGCTTTCTTT.

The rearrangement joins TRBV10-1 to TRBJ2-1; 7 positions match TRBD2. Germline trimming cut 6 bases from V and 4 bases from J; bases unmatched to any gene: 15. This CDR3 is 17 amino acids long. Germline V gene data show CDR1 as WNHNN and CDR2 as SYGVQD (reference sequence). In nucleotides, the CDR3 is TGCGCCAGCAGCGGGTGGGGGGGGAGCGGGGATTACAATGAGCAGTTCTTC. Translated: CASSGWGGSGDYNEQFF.

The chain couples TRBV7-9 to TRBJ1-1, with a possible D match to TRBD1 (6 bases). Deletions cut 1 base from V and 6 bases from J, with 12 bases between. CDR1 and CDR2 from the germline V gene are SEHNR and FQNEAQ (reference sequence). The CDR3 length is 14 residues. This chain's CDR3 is CASSLEGVVAEAFF. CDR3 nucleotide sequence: TGTGCCAGCAGCTTAGAGGGGGTAGTCGCTGAAGCTTTCTTT.

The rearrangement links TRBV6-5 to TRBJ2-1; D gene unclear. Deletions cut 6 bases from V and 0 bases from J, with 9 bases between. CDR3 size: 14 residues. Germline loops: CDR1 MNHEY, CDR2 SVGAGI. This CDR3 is CASSASSSYNEQFF. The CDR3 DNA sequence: TGTGCCAGCAGCGCAAGCTCCTCCTACAATGAGCAGTTCTTC.